These 12 T cell receptor beta chains came from one sample sequenced in a study of identical twins. TCRdb called the 5' RACE reads again in MiXCR, with one record for every CDR3 protein. Of around 680,000 distinct CDR3 sequences listed, over 8.5% are singletons. The sample also formed part of further work on yellow fever vaccine responses in identical twins.

Sequences were obtained from PBMCs. All receptors derive from a woman aged 18-29 years in good health.

This clonotype was counted at least ten times. The chain couples TRBV10-3 to TRBJ1-6, with D unresolved. The CDR3 totals 14 residues. Trimming shortened V by 2 bases and J by 7 bases, and 9 bases separated the two germline ends. Germline V gives CDR1 ENHRY, CDR2 SYGVKD. The CDR3 loop reads CAISEAGRNSPLHF. CDR3 bases: TGTGCCATCAGTGAGGCAGGACGGAATTCACCCCTCCACTTT.

In its sample, this clonotype was seen a few times. The chain combines TRBV7-9 with TRBJ1-1; D not resolved. The CDR3 runs 12 residues. Germline V gene lookup returns CDR1 SEHNR and CDR2 FQNEAQ (reference sequence). V shed 9 bases and J shed 2 bases, with 10 bases lying between them. The CDR3 region has the DNA TGTGCCAGTGCGGTATTTAACACTGAAGCTTTCTTT. Amino acids: CASAVFNTEAFF.

The rearrangement links TRBV6-2 or TRBV6-3 to TRBJ2-5, with D perhaps given as TRBD1 or TRBD2 (5 bases each). CDR1 and CDR2 from the germline V gene are MNHEY and SVGEGT. Trimming took 8 bases from V and 7 from J, leaving 14 bases between them. The CDR3 has 12 residues. CDR3 in DNA: TGTGCCAGCGGGACCCCCCAGGGGACCCAGTACTTC. Protein product: CASGTPQGTQYF.

This clonotype was counted between two and nine times. The chain joins TRBV7-2 to TRBJ2-7; D not certain. CDR1 is SGHTA, CDR2 FQGNSA, per germline. This CDR3 has 14 residues. Between the trimmed V and J ends, which lost 1 base and 5 bases, there was a span of 12 bases. The CDR3 sequence: CASSLDTYRNEQYF. In DNA form, the CDR3 reads TGTGCCAGCAGCTTAGATACCTATAGGAACGAGCAGTACTTC.

The table lists this clonotype with a few counts. The chain has TRBV6-2 or TRBV6-3 and TRBJ2-7, with TRBD1 matching over 7 bases. Germline V gene sequence: CDR1 MNHEY, CDR2 SVGEGT. The CDR3 has 13 residues. Trimming took 6 bases from V and 4 from J; bases not matched to a gene: 6. The CDR3 region is CASSRDRNYEQYF. The CDR3, as DNA: TGTGCCAGCAGCCGGGACAGAAATTACGAGCAGTACTTC.

A few counts support this clonotype. The CDR3 protein is CATSPRRTVSSYNEQFF. CDR3 bases: TGTGCCACCAGCCCACGAAGGACGGTTAGCTCCTACAATGAGCAGTTCTTC. The V and J genes are TRBV15 and TRBJ2-1, with D hard to call. Germline V gene sequence: CDR1 LNHNV, CDR2 YYDKDF (reference sequence). The CDR3 consists of 17 residues. Trimming cost V 5 bases and J 0 bases, with 17 bases left between them.

The chain couples TRBV7-2 to TRBJ2-7; 8 nucleotides align to TRBD1. V lost 5 bases, J lost 7 bases, and 10 bases stayed unmatched. Germline V lookup: CDR1 SGHTA, CDR2 FQGNSA. The CDR3 is 14 amino acids. CDR3 residues: CASSRRQGTYEQYF. The CDR3, as DNA: TGTGCCAGCAGCCGCCGACAGGGGACGTATGAGCAGTACTTC.

This clonotype was observed a few times. The chain links TRBV7-2 to TRBJ2-2; 14 bases map to TRBD2. The CDR3 contains 17 residues. J lost 7 bases, V lost 8 bases, and 12 bases had no gene match. Germline V gene lookup returns CDR1 SGHTA and CDR2 FQGNSA. CDR3 residues: CASLKIPGLAGDGELFF. DNA for the CDR3: TGTGCCAGCTTGAAAATCCCGGGACTAGCGGGAGACGGGGAGCTGTTTTTT.

The chain links TRBV5-1 to TRBJ1-4; D might be TRBD1 (6 bases). V was clipped by 1 base and J by 3 bases, with 13 bases between them. The CDR3 runs 16 residues. CDR1 and CDR2 from the germline V gene are SGHRS and YFSETQ. CDR3 loop: CASSLTGMASNEKLFF. The CDR3 nucleotides read TGCGCCAGCAGCTTGACAGGGATGGCGTCTAATGAAAAACTGTTTTTT. The full variable domain, completed using reference TRBV5-1 and TRBJ1-4, is KAGVTQTPRYLIKTRGQQVTLSCSPISGHRSVSWYQQTPGQGLQFLFEYFSETQRNKGNFPGRFSGRQFSNSRSEMNVSTLELGDSALYLCASSLTGMASNEKLFFGSGTQLSVL.

This clonotype was recorded a few times. J is TRBJ2-4 and V is TRBV20-1; the D gene could be TRBD1 or TRBD2 (6 bases each). The CDR3 spans 15 residues. Trimming took 2 bases from V and 0 from J, leaving 11 bases between them. The germline V gene encodes CDR1 DFQATT and CDR2 SNEGSKA (reference sequence). CDR3 DNA sequence: TGCAGTGCTAGAAACAGGGACTTAGCCAAAAACATTCAGTACTTC. It encodes CSARNRDLAKNIQYF.

This chain connects TRBV20-1 to TRBJ2-3; TRBD2 is a possible D gene (7 bases). V dropped 0 bases and J dropped 6 bases, with 19 bases sitting between them. This CDR3 has 16 amino acids. Per the germline V gene, CDR1 is DFQATT and CDR2 is SNEGSKA (reference sequence). The CDR3 spells CSARDLWGGHLDTQYF. Here the CDR3 DNA reads TGCAGTGCTAGAGATCTGTGGGGGGGCCACTTGGATACGCAGTATTTT.

This clonotype came up many times. The V and J genes are TRBV28 and TRBJ2-1; 11 positions match TRBD2. The germline V gene encodes CDR1 MDHEN and CDR2 SYDVKM. The length of the CDR3 is 17 residues. J gave up 3 bases and V 1 base, and 5 bases lay outside the gene matches. The CDR3 spells CASSLYSGRVGYNEQFF. The CDR3 DNA is TGTGCCAGCAGTTTATATAGCGGGAGGGTTGGCTACAATGAGCAGTTCTTC.